These 20 T cell receptor beta chains share one sample of origin, sequenced in a study of molecular identifiers for immune sequencing clone quantification. TCRdb reprocessed the PCR reads via MiXCR and lists one record per CDR3 protein. The sample records approximately 550,000 distinct CDR3 sequences, around 23% being singletons. The sequenced material came from naive CD8+ T cells from blood, with Jurkat cell RNA spiked in. Subset of the sample: FACS-sorted CD8+CD4-CCR7+CD45RA+ naive T cells. Every receptor here comes from a human donor in good health. Some libraries in this study had Jurkat cell RNA spiked in.

This clonotype showed up just a few times. J is TRBJ2-5 and V is TRBV2, with 11 bases that match TRBD1. The trim removed 5 bases at V and 5 bases at J, leaving 4 bases unmatched. Per germline, CDR1 SNHLY and CDR2 FYNNEI. The CDR3 sequence is 14 residues long. The chain's CDR3 is CASSRTGGLETQYF. Here the CDR3 DNA reads TGTGCCAGCAGTCGGACAGGGGGCCTGGAGACCCAGTACTTC.

Comments on this clonotype: The conserved final phenylalanine or tryptophan is absent from the CDR3, which likely points to a read error. The chain couples TRBV27 to TRBJ1-1; the match to TRBD1 covers 7 bases. The germline CDR1 and CDR2 sequences are MNHEY and SMNVEV (reference sequence). This CDR3 contains 11 residues. With 6 bases clipped from V and 5 bases from J, the junction kept 0 bases outside the gene matches. The CDR3 loop reads CASRTGTEAFL. The CDR3 DNA reads TGTGCCAGCAGGACAGGGACTGAAGCTTTCCTT.

The chain combines TRBV12-3 or TRBV12-4 with TRBJ2-7; D remains unclear. Trimming took off 4 bases at V and 5 bases at J, with 6 bases between the two ends. The CDR3 has 11 residues. In DNA, the CDR3 is TGTGCCAGCAGTTCCCAGGACGAGCAGTACTTC. Amino acids: CASSSQDEQYF.

The chain recombines TRBV9 with TRBJ2-3; tentative D call: TRBD2 (6 bases). V was cut by 0 bases and J by 3 bases, with 11 bases left in between. The germline CDR1 and CDR2 sequences are SGDLS and YYNGEE. The CDR3 contains 15 residues. In DNA, the CDR3 is TGTGCCAGCAGCGTAGATTCCGGGAGAACAGATACGCAGTATTTT. Translated, it gives CASSVDSGRTDTQYF.

J is TRBJ2-3 and V is TRBV4-3, with a weak D call TRBD2 (7 bases). This CDR3 comprises 17 residues. Between the trimmed V and J ends, which lost 0 bases and 0 bases, there was a span of 13 bases. From germline, CDR1 is LGHNA and CDR2 YSLEER. CDR3 sequence: CASSQDRAGASTDTQYF. The CDR3, as DNA: TGCGCCAGCAGCCAAGATCGGGCGGGGGCTAGCACAGATACGCAGTATTTT.

Points on this clonotype: The junction differs from germline at one of its ends, possibly a read error. The chain couples TRBV5-5 to TRBJ2-7; D possibly corresponds to TRBD2 (5 bases). The CDR3 is 16 amino acids. CDR1 and CDR2 from the germline V gene are SGHKS and YYEKEE (reference sequence). For the CDR3, the DNA is TGTGCCAGCAGCTTGTATCAAGCGGATGATTCCTACGGGCAGTACTTC. It codes for CASSLYQADDSYGQYF.

This clonotype was observed many times. The chain couples TRBV23-1 to TRBJ2-6; D is tentatively TRBD1 or TRBD2 (5 bases each). TRBV23-1 is marked as an open reading frame, function uncertain. This CDR3 contains 16 residues. Trimming cost V 2 bases and J 0 bases, with 8 bases left between them. The CDR3 nucleotides read TGCGCCAGCAGTCAAGAGGGGAGCTCTGGGGCCAACGTCCTGACTTTC. As protein: CASSQEGSSGANVLTF.

The chain employs TRBV6-5 and TRBJ2-2; D gene ambiguous. Germline loops: CDR1 MNHEY, CDR2 SVGAGI. V lost 0 bases to trimming and J lost 6 bases, with 5 bases between them. This CDR3 spans 13 amino acids. The CDR3 nucleotides are TGTGCCAGCAGTTACTCGAGAGCCGGGGAGCTGTTTTTT. Protein sequence: CASSYSRAGELFF.

In its sample, this clonotype was seen many times. The chain couples TRBV13 to TRBJ1-1; the D is unclear. CDR1 and CDR2 (germline): PRHDT, FYEKMQ (reference sequence). Trimming removed 5 bases from V and 1 base from J, with 14 bases in between. This CDR3 has 15 amino acids. Written as DNA, the CDR3 is TGTGCCAGCAGCAGCCTAATTGCCGCGAACACTGAAGCTTTCTTT. It specifies CASSSLIAANTEAFF.

The rearrangement joins TRBV19 to TRBJ1-4; a weak D match, TRBD1 (5 bases). CDR3 length equals 14 residues. Germline lookup yields CDR1 LNHDA and CDR2 SQIVND (reference sequence). Trimming took off 3 bases at V and 8 bases at J, with 13 bases between the two ends. CDR3 amino acids: CASSIREPAEKLFF. CDR3 nucleotide sequence: TGTGCCAGTAGTATCAGGGAGCCAGCGGAAAAACTGTTTTTT. Full variable domain (rest looked up from reference TRBV19 and TRBJ1-4): DGGITQSPKYLFRKEGQNVTLSCEQNLNHDAMYWYRQDPGQGLRLIYYSQIVNDFQKGDIAEGYSVSREKKESFPLTVTSAQKNPTAFYLCASSIREPAEKLFFGSGTQLSVL.

The chain carries TRBV20-1 and TRBJ2-5; D gene uncertain. CDR3 length equals 13 residues. CDR1 and CDR2 (germline): DFQATT, SNEGSKA (reference sequence). V shed 3 bases and J shed 0 bases, with 8 bases lying between them. The chain's CDR3 is CSASSPNQETQYF. The CDR3 DNA follows: TGCAGTGCTAGTAGTCCGAACCAAGAGACCCAGTACTTC.

This clonotype turned up a few times. This chain links TRBV6-2 or TRBV6-3 with TRBJ2-7; 8 bases agree with TRBD1. V was pared by 3 bases and J by 1 base, with 8 bases of the junction left unmatched. Germline CDR1 and CDR2: MNHEY and SVGEGT. The CDR3 is 16 amino acids. The CDR3 loop reads CASSYTPGTGSYEQYF. The CDR3 DNA reads as TGTGCCAGCAGTTATACCCCCGGGACAGGATCCTACGAGCAGTACTTC.

This clonotype has a single count. The chain uses TRBV7-6 and TRBJ2-6, with D uncertain. CDR1 SGHVS and CDR2 FNYEAQ come from the germline V gene. This CDR3 spans 15 amino acids. The V and J ends lost 8 bases and 0 bases respectively, with 11 bases between them. This CDR3 is CASSGITSGANVLTF. CDR3 in DNA: TGTGCCAGCTCTGGGATCACCTCTGGGGCCAACGTCCTGACTTTC. The full variable domain, with the rest looked up from reference TRBV7-6 and TRBJ2-6, is GAGVSQSPRYKVTKRGQDVALRCDPISGHVSLYWYRQALGQGPEFLTYFNYEAQQDKSGLPNDRFSAERPEGSISTLTIQRTEQRDSAMYRCASSGITSGANVLTFGAGSRLTVL.

This clonotype occurred many times. The chain uses TRBV5-4 and TRBJ2-7; TRBD1 might be the D (6 bases). The CDR3 has 14 residues. Germline CDR1 reads SGHNT; CDR2 reads YYREEE (reference sequence). The V end was cut by 4 bases, the J end by 3 bases, with 14 bases between. CDR3 amino acids: CASSAGTSIYEQYF. DNA of the CDR3: TGTGCCAGCAGCGCCGGGACATCTATCTACGAGCAGTACTTC.

Many counts were recorded for this clonotype. V is TRBV7-2 and J is TRBJ2-7; D might be TRBD1 or TRBD2, each matching 5 bases. Germline V gene data show CDR1 as SGHTA and CDR2 as FQGNSA. V dropped 2 bases and J dropped 2 bases, with 10 bases sitting between them. The CDR3 extends over 14 amino acids. The CDR3 coding sequence is TGTGCCAGCAGCTTAACGGGGCCAGCCTACGAGCAGTACTTC. This sequence encodes CASSLTGPAYEQYF.

As regards this clonotype: Being one base from a much bigger clone, this may be a read error. The chain links TRBV9 to TRBJ1-4; D is unresolved. The CDR3 loop spans 13 amino acids. Germline CDR1 SGDLS, CDR2 YYNGEE. In DNA, the CDR3 is TGTGCCAGCAGCGGAGACACTAATGATAAACTGTTTTTT. Protein product: CASSGDTNDKLFF.

This chain connects TRBV3-2 to TRBJ2-7; TRBD1 was called by the table and not checked on the DNA. TRBV3-2 is a pseudogene locus. The CDR3 contains 16 residues. As DNA, the CDR3 is TGTGCCAGCAGCCAAGTAAGCCGCCCGGCAGGCCTGGAGCAGTACTTC. Amino acid sequence: CASSQVSRPAGLEQYF.

Many counts were recorded for this clonotype. This chain uses TRBV13 with TRBJ1-1; D call uncertain. CDR3 length equals 16 residues. The germline V and J ends were trimmed by 0 bases and 1 base, with 12 bases remaining between them. Germline CDR1 and CDR2: PRHDT and FYEKMQ (reference sequence). CDR3 residues: CASSLGRGSSNTEAFF. The CDR3 region has the DNA TGTGCCAGCAGCTTAGGCCGTGGCAGTTCGAACACTGAAGCTTTCTTT.

This clonotype was counted many times. V is TRBV7-2 and J is TRBJ2-3, with TRBD2 matching over 12 bases. The CDR3 has 15 residues. With V trimmed by 4 bases and J by 5 bases, 4 bases remained unmatched. The V gene's germline CDR1 is SGHTA and CDR2 FQGNSA. This chain's CDR3 is CASSSSGGALDTQYF. CDR3 nucleotide sequence: TGTGCCAGCAGCTCTAGCGGGGGGGCCTTAGATACGCAGTATTTT.

This clonotype was detected only once. This chain connects TRBV4-2 to TRBJ1-4; D is possibly TRBD1 (5 bases). With 0 bases removed from V and 6 bases from J, the gap between germline ends came to 14 bases. From germline, CDR1 is LGHNA and CDR2 YNFKEQ. The CDR3 contains 16 residues. Written as DNA, the CDR3 is TGTGCCAGCAGCCAAGAGGGACGGGTGGGGTATGAAAAACTGTTTTTT. Encoded protein: CASSQEGRVGYEKLFF.